The table lists the clone carrying this T cell receptor (beta chain) with many counts. Antigen specificity is unknown. From roughly 400 ng of RNA, a library with molecular barcoded alpha/delta and beta/gamma adaptors was made. TCRdb reprocessed the reads via MiXCR and lists one record per CDR3 protein. The repertoire holds about 62,000 distinct CDR3 sequences, with around a fifth as singletons. This specimen comes from a study of read filtering for tumor transcriptome and immune sequencing. Study observations and caveats: Without single-read clonotypes, shared clonotype proportions correlated more between IR-seq and RNA-seq. RNA-seq captured clonotypes less deeply and reliably than IR-seq.

This CDR3 comprises 15 residues. From germline, CDR1 is SGHTA and CDR2 FQGNSA. The V end lost 5 bases, the J end lost 0 bases, and 13 bases lay between the germline ends. The sequencing sample was made of a population of CD138-negative cells sorted from bone marrow. The receptor's source is a donor at least 40 years old with multiple myeloma. J is TRBJ2-5 and V is TRBV7-2; D uncertain. The CDR3 DNA follows: TGTGCCAGCAGCCGTGAGACGCATTACCAAGAGACCCAGTACTTC. Protein sequence: CASSRETHYQETQYF.